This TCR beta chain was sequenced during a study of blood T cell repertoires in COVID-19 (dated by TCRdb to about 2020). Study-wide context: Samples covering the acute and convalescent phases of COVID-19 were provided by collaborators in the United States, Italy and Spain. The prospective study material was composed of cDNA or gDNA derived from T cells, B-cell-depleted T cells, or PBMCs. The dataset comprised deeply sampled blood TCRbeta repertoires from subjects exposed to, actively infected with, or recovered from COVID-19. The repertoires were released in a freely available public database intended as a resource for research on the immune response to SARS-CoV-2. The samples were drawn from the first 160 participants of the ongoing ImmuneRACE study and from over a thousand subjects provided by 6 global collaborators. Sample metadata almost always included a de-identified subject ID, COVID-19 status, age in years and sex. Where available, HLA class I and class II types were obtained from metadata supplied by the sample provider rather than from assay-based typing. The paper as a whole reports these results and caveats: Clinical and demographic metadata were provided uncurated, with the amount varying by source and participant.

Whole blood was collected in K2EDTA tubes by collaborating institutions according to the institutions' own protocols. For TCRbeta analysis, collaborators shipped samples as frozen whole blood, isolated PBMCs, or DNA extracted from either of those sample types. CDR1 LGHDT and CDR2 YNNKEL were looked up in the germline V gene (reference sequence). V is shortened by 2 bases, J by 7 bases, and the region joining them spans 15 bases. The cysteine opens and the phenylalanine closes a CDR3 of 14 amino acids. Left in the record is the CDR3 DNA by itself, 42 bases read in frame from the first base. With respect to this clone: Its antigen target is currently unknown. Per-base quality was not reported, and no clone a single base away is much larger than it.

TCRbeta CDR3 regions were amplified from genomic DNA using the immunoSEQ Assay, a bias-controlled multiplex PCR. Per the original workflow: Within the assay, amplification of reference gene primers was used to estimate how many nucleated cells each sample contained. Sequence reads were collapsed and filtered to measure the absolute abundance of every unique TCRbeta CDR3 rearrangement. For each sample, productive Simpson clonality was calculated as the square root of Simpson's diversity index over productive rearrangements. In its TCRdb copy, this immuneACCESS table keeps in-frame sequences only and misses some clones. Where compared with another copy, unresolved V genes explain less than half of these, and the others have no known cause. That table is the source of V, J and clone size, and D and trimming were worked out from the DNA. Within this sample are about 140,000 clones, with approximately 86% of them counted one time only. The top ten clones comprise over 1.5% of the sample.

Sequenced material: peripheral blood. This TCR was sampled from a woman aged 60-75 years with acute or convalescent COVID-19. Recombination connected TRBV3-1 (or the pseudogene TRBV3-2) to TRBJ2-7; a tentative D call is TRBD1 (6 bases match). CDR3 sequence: CASSQLGAAREQYF. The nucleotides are TGTGCCAGCAGCCAATTGGGGGCAGCTAGGGAGCAGTACTTC.